The 3 T cell receptor beta chains below were found in one sample sequenced in a study of T cell repertoires in aging, cancer and after chemotherapy. TCR beta rearrangements were amplified from peripheral blood genomic DNA. TRB rearrangements spanning V, D and J were amplified using mixed TRB-A/B primers. TCRdb analysed the multiplex PCR reads with MiXCR anew, one entry per CDR3 protein. Seen here are 20,000 or so distinct CDR3 sequences, roughly 35% observed once, and the top ten hold over 15%. Sequencing was performed on blood. Every receptor here comes from a human donor with a solid tumor.

This clonotype was detected only a few times. The chain links TRBV6-5 to TRBJ2-7; 9 nucleotides agree with TRBD2. V gave up 6 bases and J gave up 0 bases; unmatched junction bases: 9. There are 16 residues in the CDR3. CDR1 and CDR2 (germline): MNHEY, SVGAGI. DNA for the CDR3: TGTGCCAGCAGCAACAGCGGGGGGATGAGCTCCTACGAGCAGTACTTC. This codes for CASSNSGGMSSYEQYF.

This clonotype was counted between two and nine times. The rearrangement uses TRBV27 and TRBJ2-1; D perhaps matches TRBD2 (5 bases). Germline loops: CDR1 MNHEY, CDR2 SMNVEV (reference sequence). The CDR3 extends over 15 amino acids. The V end lost 4 bases, the J end lost 1 base, and 11 bases lay between the germline ends. The CDR3 nucleotides are TGTGCCAGCAGTTGGGAGACAAGATCCTACAATGAGCAGTTCTTC. This encodes CASSWETRSYNEQFF.

This chain links TRBV6-6 with TRBJ2-3; no definite D call. Germline CDR1 reads MNHNY; CDR2 reads SVGAGI (reference sequence). The CDR3 is 14 amino acids. Trimming pared 6 bases from V and 0 bases from J, leaving 10 bases between. CDR3 nucleotides: TGTGCCAGCAGACGCACCAGAAGCACAGATACGCAGTATTTT. It translates to CASRRTRSTDTQYF.